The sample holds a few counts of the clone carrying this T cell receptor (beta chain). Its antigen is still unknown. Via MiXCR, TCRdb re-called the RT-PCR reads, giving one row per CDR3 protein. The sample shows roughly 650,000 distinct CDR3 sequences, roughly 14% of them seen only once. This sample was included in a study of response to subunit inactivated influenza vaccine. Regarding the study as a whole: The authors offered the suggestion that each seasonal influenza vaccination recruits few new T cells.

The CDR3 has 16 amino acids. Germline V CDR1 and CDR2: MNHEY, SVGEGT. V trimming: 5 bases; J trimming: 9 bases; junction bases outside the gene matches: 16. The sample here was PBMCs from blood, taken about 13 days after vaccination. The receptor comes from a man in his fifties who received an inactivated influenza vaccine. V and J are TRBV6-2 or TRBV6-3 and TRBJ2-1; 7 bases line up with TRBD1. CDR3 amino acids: CASSTTTYRGSSEQFF. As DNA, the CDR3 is TGTGCCAGCAGTACCACAACATACAGGGGATCGTCTGAGCAGTTCTTC.